This TCR beta chain was documented in a study of CD8 T cells in Susac syndrome. TCR beta was sequenced from blood CD8+ and CD4+ T cells. RNA, at roughly 0.5 to 1 ug, was reverse transcribed with random hexamers. Using its own MiXCR run on the immunoSEQ multiplex PCR reads, TCRdb lists one record per CDR3 protein. This table has roughly 200,000 distinct CDR3 sequences, approximately 95% appearing once. The sequenced sample was CD4+ T cells from PBMCs. This clonotype originated in a human donor with multiple sclerosis.

CDR3 amino acids: CASSHALGGHGYTF. The CDR3 coding sequence is TGTGCCAGCAGCCACGCCTTGGGAGGGCATGGCTACACCTTC. The chain recombines TRBV3-1 with TRBJ1-2; no reliable D call. Germline V gives CDR1 LGHDT, CDR2 YNNKEL (reference sequence). The CDR3 loop spans 14 amino acids. The ends were cut back, 3 bases at V and 6 bases at J, with 14 bases in the middle.